The rows below give T cell receptor beta chains drawn from one sample of a study of breast tumors, draining lymph nodes, adjacent tissues. TCRdb re-called the multiplex PCR reads through MiXCR, storing one row per CDR3 protein. The sample gives around 150,000 distinct CDR3 sequences, 32% of which show up once; approximately 2.2% is in the top ten. The sample was axillary lymph node tissue. The receptors derive from a female donor with breast cancer. Some clones in this sample may be carry-over from other donors' samples. Both conserved end residues are part of each CDR3. A D gene is named only where the DNA matches it firmly. Only some rows state a clone size, as once, few, many or a class for expanded clones.

cdr3_aa | cdr3_nt | v_call | clone_size | j_call | d_call
CASSETGQNTEAFF | TGCGCCAGCAGCGAGACAGGACAGAACACTGAAGCTTTCTTT | TRBV5-1 | - | TRBJ1-1 | -
CASSLEGNTIYF | TGCGCCAGCAGCTTGGAGGGAAACACCATATATTTT | TRBV5-1 | - | TRBJ1-3 | -
CSARALGRANTGELFF | TGCAGTGCTAGGGCCCTTGGCAGAGCGAACACCGGGGAGCTGTTTTTT | TRBV20-1 | many | TRBJ2-2 | -
CASSQQGLPSGNTIYF | TGTGCCAGTAGTCAACAGGGGCTCCCCTCTGGAAACACCATATATTTT | TRBV19 | many | TRBJ1-3 | TRBD1
CAYPQGDSPLHF | TGTGCTTACCCCCAGGGGGATTCACCCCTCCACTTT | TRBV14 | - | TRBJ1-6 | TRBD1
CAISETTTDNQPQHF | TGTGCCATCAGTGAGACGACGACAGACAATCAGCCCCAGCATTTT | TRBV10-3 | - | TRBJ1-5 | -
CASSEPGTSTDTQYF | TGCGCCAGCAGTGAGCCCGGGACTAGCACAGATACGCAGTATTTT | TRBV10-1 | many | TRBJ2-3 | -
CASSLGSIQETQYF | TGTGCCAGCAGCTTAGGGTCCATACAAGAGACCCAGTACTTC | TRBV7-9 | many | TRBJ2-5 | -
CASSGPGLPRGETQYF | TGTGCCAGCAGTGGACCGGGACTTCCGAGGGGGGAGACCCAGTACTTC | TRBV9 | many | TRBJ2-5 | -
CASSQAAGYTDTQYF | TGTGCCAGCAGCCAAGCCGCGGGCTACACAGATACGCAGTATTTT | TRBV3-1 | many | TRBJ2-3 | -
CASSPPGTGDTDTQYF | TGTGCCAGCAGCCCCCCTGGGACAGGGGACACAGATACGCAGTATTTT | TRBV7-2 | many | TRBJ2-3 | TRBD1
CSARDQGDANEKLFF | TGCAGTGCTAGAGATCAGGGGGATGCTAATGAAAAACTGTTTTTT | TRBV20-1 | - | TRBJ1-4 | TRBD1
CASSLVTSGVSSYEQYF | TGTGCCAGCAGTTTAGTAACTAGCGGGGTGAGCTCCTACGAGCAGTACTTC | TRBV28 | many | TRBJ2-7 | TRBD2
CASSQDVAGGLIFPTQCF | TGTGCCAGCAGCCAAGATGTTGCGGGGGGGCTGATCTTTCCGACCCAGTGCTTC | TRBV5-6 | - | TRBJ2-5 | TRBD2
CASSERSSYEQYF | TGTGCCAGCAGTGAACGGAGCTCCTACGAGCAGTACTTC | TRBV2 | many | TRBJ2-7 | -
CASSQDTSNQPQHF | TGTGCCAGCAGCCAAGATACTAGCAATCAGCCCCAGCATTTT | TRBV3-1 | many | TRBJ1-5 | -
CASSLDMGGYTF | TGTGCCAGCAGCTTGGATATGGGTGGCTACACCTTC | TRBV5-6 | - | TRBJ1-2 | -
CASSAQVGLQNEKLFF | TGTGCCAGCAGCGCCCAGGTGGGGCTTCAAAATGAAAAACTGTTTTTT | TRBV9 | many | TRBJ1-4 | -
CASSGTSGGAYEQYF | TGTGCCAGCAGCGGGACTAGCGGGGGGGCCTACGAGCAGTACTTC | TRBV7-2 | many | TRBJ2-7 | TRBD2
CSVRSGGVNNEQFF | TGCAGCGTCAGATCAGGGGGCGTCAACAATGAGCAGTTCTTC | TRBV29-1 | many | TRBJ2-1 | TRBD1
CASEGNVVPGYTF | TGTGCCAGCGAAGGGAATGTTGTTCCCGGCTACACCTTC | TRBV25-1 | many | TRBJ1-2 | -
CASSAQGPGSPLHF | TGCGCCAGCAGCGCCCAGGGCCCGGGTTCACCCCTCCACTTT | TRBV5-1 | many | TRBJ1-6 | -
CASRQEDRLQETQYF | TGTGCCAGCAGGCAAGAAGACAGGCTACAAGAGACCCAGTACTTC | TRBV28 | many | TRBJ2-5 | -
CASSRWDTGFVQETQYF | TGTGCCAGCAGCAGGTGGGACACCGGATTTGTACAAGAGACCCAGTACTTC | TRBV5-5 | many | TRBJ2-5 | -
CASSFGQIRGNEQFF | TGTGCCAGCAGCTTCGGACAAATTAGGGGGAATGAGCAGTTCTTC | TRBV13 | many | TRBJ2-1 | -
CSATGTNNEQFF | TGCAGTGCCACCGGGACTAACAATGAGCAGTTCTTC | TRBV20-1 | - | TRBJ2-1 | TRBD2
CASSPPGAGGQNTF | TGTGCCAGCTCACCACCTGGGGCAGGGGGACAAAACACCTTC | TRBV18 | many | TRBJ1-2 | TRBD1
CASSQVGQGAYGYTF | TGTGCCAGCAGCCAAGTTGGACAGGGGGCCTATGGCTACACCTTC | TRBV3-1 | many | TRBJ1-2 | TRBD1
CASSLNREETQYF | TGTGCCAGCAGCCTGAACAGAGAAGAGACCCAGTACTTC | TRBV14 | - | TRBJ2-5 | -
CASSLDGRGLLYGYTF | TGTGCCAGCAGCTTAGACGGCAGGGGGCTTTTATATGGCTACACCTTC | TRBV7-2 | - | TRBJ1-2 | TRBD1
CASSQDREEGAYGYTF | TGCGCCAGCAGCCAAGACCGGGAGGAAGGGGCCTATGGCTACACCTTC | TRBV4-1 | many | TRBJ1-2 | -
CASSRTNRVSSGYTF | TGTGCCAGCAGCCGAACGAACAGGGTGTCGAGTGGCTACACCTTC | TRBV7-8 | - | TRBJ1-2 | -
CASSSWTGNTEAFF | TGCGCCAGCAGCTCGTGGACGGGAAACACTGAAGCTTTCTTT | TRBV5-1 | few | TRBJ1-1 | -
CASSEVGETQYF | TGTGCCAGCAGTGAAGTGGGAGAGACCCAGTACTTC | TRBV6-1 | many | TRBJ2-5 | -
CASSPVLQAGRSTDTQYF | TGTGCCAGCAGCCCTGTCCTCCAGGCGGGAAGGAGCACAGATACGCAGTATTTT | TRBV4-2 | few | TRBJ2-3 | -
CSAYGLAGYQETQYF | TGCAGTGCTTACGGACTAGCGGGGTACCAAGAGACCCAGTACTTC | TRBV20-1 | many | TRBJ2-5 | TRBD2